One and the same sample provided the 17 T cell receptor beta chains below, sequenced in a study of cytomegalovirus exposure and HLA in healthy donors (TCRdb year 2017). Library prep was done by the immunoSEQ multiplex PCR assay. The multiplex PCR relied on a mix of 60 forward primers for TCR Vbeta segments and 13 reverse primers for TCR Jbeta segments. TCRdb obtained this table from immuneACCESS and retained in-frame rearrangements with V and J assigned. These tables miss some clones; where compared with another copy, unresolved V genes account for less than half of the shortfall, and the remainder is unexplained. The sample table shows about 50,000 clones, and roughly 81% are seen once. Clones ranked in the top ten supply around 2.5% of the sample. Sequenced input: PBMCs. The origin of the receptors is a woman aged 40 to 49 in good health and CMV-seropositive.

This clone was seen just once. Here the CDR3 DNA reads TGTGCCAGCAGCAAAATAGGGGGCGCAGACGAGCAGTACTTC. Residues: CASSKIGGADEQYF. J is TRBJ2-7 and V is TRBV21-1; TRBD1 reflects the table's D call only, with no check against the DNA. TRBV21-1 is a known pseudogene. There are 14 residues in the CDR3.

This clone occurred a few times. The CDR3 protein is CASSSSGTPYEQYF. The CDR3 DNA reads TGTGCCAGTAGTTCTTCCGGGACACCGTACGAGCAGTACTTC. The chain couples TRBV19 to TRBJ2-7; D possibly corresponds to TRBD1 (6 bases). Germline CDR1 LNHDA, CDR2 SQIVND (reference sequence). The CDR3 has 14 residues. Trimming stripped 5 bases from V and 4 bases from J, with 15 bases between.

A few counts support this clone. The chain uses TRBV30 and TRBJ2-5; 8 bases are a match to TRBD2. The CDR3 is 17 amino acids. Germline CDR1 and CDR2: GTSNPN and SVGIG (reference sequence). The ends lost 0 bases at V and 5 bases at J; junction bases unmatched: 14. This CDR3 reads CAWSVIEGTSYLETQYF. The CDR3 bases are TGTGCCTGGAGTGTAATCGAAGGGACTAGTTATCTGGAGACCCAGTACTTC. The full variable domain, rest sourced from reference TRBV30 and TRBJ2-5, is SQTIHQWPATLVQPVGSPLSLECTVEGTSNPNLYWYRQAAGRGLQLLFYSVGIGQISSEVPQNLSASRPQDRQFILSSKKLLLSDSGFYLCAWSVIEGTSYLETQYFGPGTRLLVL.

The rearrangement links TRBV19 to TRBJ1-2; D ambiguous. This CDR3 comprises 12 residues. From germline, CDR1 is LNHDA and CDR2 SQIVND (reference sequence). Deletions cut 4 bases from V and 6 bases from J, with 9 bases between. The CDR3 DNA reads TGTGCCAGTAGTACCCAGTCTGATGGCTACACCTTC. It translates to CASSTQSDGYTF.

This clone is a singleton in its sample. The chain is built from TRBV7-9 and TRBJ2-5; no clear D gene. The V and J ends lost 4 bases and 2 bases respectively, with 11 bases between them. The CDR3 totals 14 residues. CDR1 SEHNR and CDR2 FQNEAQ come from the germline V gene (reference sequence). The CDR3 DNA follows: TGTGCCAGCAGCTCAGTGGTACAGCAAGAGACCCAGTACTTC. It translates to CASSSVVQQETQYF.

The chain employs TRBV7-8 and TRBJ1-2; D might be TRBD1 (6 bases). The V gene's germline CDR1 is SGHVS and CDR2 FQNEAQ. This CDR3 has 18 residues. Trimming removed 1 base at V and 4 bases at J, with 22 bases between. The CDR3 DNA is TGTGCCAGCAGCTTAGTGGTCGCCGACAGGTTTGGGTCCTATGGCTACACCTTC. It yields the protein CASSLVVADRFGSYGYTF.

The gene calls are TRBV7-2 and TRBJ1-3; 7 positions agree with TRBD1. The trim removed 3 bases at V and 4 bases at J, leaving 6 bases unmatched. The CDR3 is made up of 15 amino acids. Germline loops: CDR1 SGHTA, CDR2 FQGNSA. The CDR3: CASSFLTGQGNTIYF. The CDR3 region has the DNA TGTGCCAGCAGCTTTTTGACAGGGCAAGGAAACACCATATATTTT.

The gene calls are TRBV19 and TRBJ2-1, with D perhaps TRBD1 (5 bases). This CDR3 is built from 13 residues. V was pared by 7 bases and J by 2 bases, with 9 bases between. Germline CDR1 is LNHDA and CDR2 is SQIVND (reference sequence). CDR3 sequence: CASTQTAYNEQFF. CDR3 nucleotide sequence: TGTGCCAGTACCCAGACAGCCTACAATGAGCAGTTCTTC.

This rearrangement joins TRBV28 to TRBJ2-5; D may be TRBD1 (8 bases). Germline lookup yields CDR1 MDHEN and CDR2 SYDVKM. Trimming stripped 6 bases from V and 5 bases from J, with 19 bases between. This CDR3 comprises 15 residues. The CDR3 loop is CASSLGRRQGETQYF. The DNA of the CDR3 is TGTGCCAGCAGCCTCGGGAGGAGACAGGGGGAGACCCAGTACTTC. The full variable domain, in which reference TRBV28 and TRBJ2-5 provide the parts outside the CDR3, is DVKVTQSSRYLVKRTGEKVFLECVQDMDHENMFWYRQDPGLGLRLIYFSYDVKMKEKGDIPEGYSVSREKKERFSLILESASTNQTSMYLCASSLGRRQGETQYFGPGTRLLVL.

V and J are TRBV6-5 and TRBJ2-7, with TRBD2 as a possible D gene (6 bases). Germline V lookup: CDR1 MNHEY, CDR2 SVGAGI. V gave up 6 bases and J gave up 3 bases, with 15 bases separating them. The CDR3 covers 14 residues. CDR3 nucleotides: TGTGCCAGCAGGTCCCCCGGGAGCGGCTACGAGCAGTACTTC. It yields the protein CASRSPGSGYEQYF.

The chain couples TRBV7-2 to TRBJ1-1, with no clear D. CDR1 is SGHTA, CDR2 FQGNSA, per germline. Between the trimmed V and J ends, which lost 4 bases and 4 bases, there was a span of 10 bases. The CDR3 contains 13 residues. The CDR3 loop is CASSSDLRTEAFF. The DNA of the CDR3 is TGTGCCAGCAGCTCGGACTTACGCACTGAAGCTTTCTTT.

This rearrangement joins TRBV19 to TRBJ1-5; TRBD1 agrees at 9 bases. Germline V gene sequence: CDR1 LNHDA, CDR2 SQIVND (reference sequence). V trimming: 6 bases; J trimming: 6 bases; junction bases outside the gene matches: 3. CDR3 length equals 13 residues. The CDR3, as DNA: TGTGCCAGTAGAGGACAGGGGACTCAGCCCCAGCATTTT. Its protein product is CASRGQGTQPQHF. Variable domain in full (rest from reference TRBV19 and TRBJ1-5): DGGITQSPKYLFRKEGQNVTLSCEQNLNHDAMYWYRQDPGQGLRLIYYSQIVNDFQKGDIAEGYSVSREKKESFPLTVTSAQKNPTAFYLCASRGQGTQPQHFGDGTRLSIL.

This chain joins TRBV7-6 and TRBJ1-1; the D is unclear. The V and J ends lost 2 bases and 5 bases respectively, with 6 bases between them. Germline-derived CDR1 and CDR2 are SGHVS and FNYEAQ. This CDR3 comprises 12 residues. The CDR3 nucleotides are TGTGCCAGCAGCTTACGAGGAACTGAAGCTTTCTTT. Its protein is CASSLRGTEAFF.

This rearrangement joins TRBV5-1 to TRBJ2-7; D is perhaps TRBD1 (8 bases). Germline V gene data show CDR1 as SGHRS and CDR2 as YFSETQ. Trimming pared 7 bases from V and 4 bases from J, leaving 15 bases between. The CDR3 is made up of 13 amino acids. CDR3 sequence: CASSKQGGYEQYF. The DNA for the CDR3 is TGCGCCAGCTCGAAACAGGGGGGGTACGAGCAGTACTTC. The variable domain in full, with the rest retrieved from reference TRBV5-1 and TRBJ2-7, is KAGVTQTPRYLIKTRGQQVTLSCSPISGHRSVSWYQQTPGQGLQFLFEYFSETQRNKGNFPGRFSGRQFSNSRSEMNVSTLELGDSALYLCASSKQGGYEQYFGPGTRLTVT.

The chain carries TRBV7-2 and TRBJ2-3; 8 positions agree with TRBD2. Losses at the gene ends were 5 bases for V and 1 base for J; bases not matched to a gene: 5. From germline, CDR1 is SGHTA and CDR2 FQGNSA. The CDR3 is 15 residues long. The CDR3 reads CASSAGGAGTDTQYF. CDR3 coding DNA: TGTGCCAGCAGCGCCGGGGGGGCCGGCACAGATACGCAGTATTTT.

V usage is TRBV2 and J usage is TRBJ1-5; 7 bases match TRBD1. Germline V gene lookup returns CDR1 SNHLY and CDR2 FYNNEI. This CDR3 has 14 residues. Trimming at V came to 6 bases and at J to 0 bases, leaving 2 bases not matched to a gene. The CDR3 loop is CASSDRDSNQPQHF. The CDR3 DNA sequence: TGTGCCAGCAGCGACAGGGATAGCAATCAGCCCCAGCATTTT.

This chain links TRBV7-2 with TRBJ2-1; 9 nucleotides agree with TRBD1. Trimming cost V 1 base and J 8 bases; bases outside gene matches: 6. The CDR3 runs 15 residues. The germline CDR1 and CDR2 sequences are SGHTA and FQGNSA. CDR3 nucleotides: TGTGCCAGCAGCTTAGGGGGACAGGGTGTCGATGAGCAGTTCTTC. It specifies CASSLGGQGVDEQFF.